This TCR beta chain was recovered during a study of shared clonotypes between healthy human individuals. CDR3 length: 13 residues. Germline lookup yields CDR1 LNHNV and CDR2 YYDKDF (reference sequence). V was shortened by 0 bases and J by 8 bases, with 8 bases between the two germline ends. CD45RO negativity and positive selection for CCR7 defined naive CD8 cells, a population that excluded terminally differentiated effector memory CD45RA+ cells. Sequencing was performed with immunoSEQ multiplex PCR; in TCRdb, only in-frame clones are kept and a portion is missing. This repertoire shows about 2 million clones, about 95% found once; its top ten account for about 1.1%.

J is TRBJ2-1 and V is TRBV15; no firm D call. The clonotype comes from a young man in good health. The sequencing sample was made of naive CD8+ T cells sorted from blood. The CDR3 DNA reads TGTGCCACCAGCAGAGATCGGTTCGATGAGCAGTTCTTC. Protein sequence: CATSRDRFDEQFF. The full variable domain, rest sourced from reference TRBV15 and TRBJ2-1, is DAMVIQNPRYQVTQFGKPVTLSCSQTLNHNVMYWYQQKSSQAPKLLFHYYDKDFNNEADTPDNFQSRRPNTSFCFLDIRSPGLGDTAMYLCATSRDRFDEQFFGPGTRLTVL.